These T cell receptor beta chains were read from a single sample in a study of T cells in Graves' hyperthyroidism and ophthalmopathy. TCRdb reprocessed the multiplex PCR reads with MiXCR, giving one entry per CDR3 protein. The sample lists hundreds of thousands of distinct CDR3 sequences, more than 45% occurring once. The source material was peripheral blood or thyroid tissue (not recorded which). Receptor source: a woman younger than 30 with Graves' hyperthyroidism. Both conserved end residues are part of each CDR3. D genes are given only for firm matches. The size entry is marked missing in some rows and otherwise reads once, few, many or a size class.

D	length	J	size	V	DNA	CDR3
TRBD1	15	TRBJ1-5	-	TRBV6-5	TGTGCCAGCAGTTACGCGACAGGGGATATCCAGCCCCAGCATTTT	CASSYATGDIQPQHF
-	15	TRBJ1-5	-	TRBV5-1	TGCGCCAGCAAAAGGGAGGTCGGGGGCAATCAGCCCCAGCATTTT	CASKREVGGNQPQHF
-	12	TRBJ1-1	-	TRBV7-6	TGTTCCAGCAGCTTACAAGGAACTGAAGCTTTCTTT	CSSSLQGTEAFF
-	14	TRBJ1-1	few	TRBV20-1	TGCAGTGCCTCGACCGGGGGTTTCGAGACTGAAGCTTTCTTT	CSASTGGFETEAFF
TRBD1	15	TRBJ2-7	-	TRBV7-9	TGCGCCAGCAGCCCGGCCGGGGGACAGGGGGGCGAGCAGTACTTC	CASSPAGGQGGEQYF
-	11	TRBJ2-7	few	TRBV2	TGTGCTAGTGGTTTGACGAACGAGCAGTACTTC	CASGLTNEQYF
-	15	TRBJ1-5	many	TRBV2	TGTGCCAGCAGTGAGGACGGTCCGGGCGATCAGCCCCAGCATTTT	CASSEDGPGDQPQHF
-	14	TRBJ1-4	-	TRBV7-2	TGTGCCAGCAGCTTAGAGGGACGGCCTGAAAAACTGTTTTTT	CASSLEGRPEKLFF
TRBD2	15	TRBJ2-7	many	TRBV29-1	TGCAGCGCTCAAAAGCGGGGACGAGAAGCCTACGAGCAGTACTTC	CSAQKRGREAYEQYF
-	14	TRBJ1-4	-	TRBV29-1	TGCAGCATACTATCGGGCCCCGCACACAAAAAACTGTTTTTT	CSILSGPAHKKLFF
TRBD2	17	TRBJ2-7	many	TRBV10-3	TGTGCCATCAGTGATCCGGGACTAGCGGGAAGGGACTACGAGCAGTACTTC	CAISDPGLAGRDYEQYF
TRBD1	11	TRBJ1-2	-	TRBV19	TGTGCCAGTACCGACAGGGGCGGCTACACCTTC	CASTDRGGYTF
-	15	TRBJ1-1	-	TRBV6-1	TGTGCCAGCTCCCAGGGGAGTTTTTTGAACACTGAAGCTTTCTTT	CASSQGSFLNTEAFF
-	13	TRBJ1-1	-	TRBV7-3	TGTGCCAGCAGTTCGCCCCTTGGAGGTGAAGCTTTCTTT	CASSSPLGGEAFF
-	13	TRBJ2-7	once	TRBV6-1	TGTGCCAGCTTTTCGCGGGAAGGTTACGAGCAGTACTTC	CASFSREGYEQYF
-	15	TRBJ1-3	-	TRBV6-1	TGTGCCAGCAGGAGAGATACTACCTCTGGAAACACCATATATTTT	CASRRDTTSGNTIYF
-	19	TRBJ1-6	few	TRBV14	TGTGCCAGCAGCCAAGATAAAGGGGGTACCAGCTCCTATAATTCACCCCTCCACTTT	CASSQDKGGTSSYNSPLHF
-	12	TRBJ1-1	-	TRBV29-1	TGCAGCGCCTACCGTCAAGACAATGAGCAGTTCTTT	CSAYRQDNEQFF
TRBD2	11	TRBJ2-7	-	TRBV19	TGTGCCCCAGCGGGAGGTGGCGAGCAGTACTTC	CAPAGGGEQYF
TRBD1	14	TRBJ2-5	many	TRBV7-6	TGTGCCAGCAGCGGGACAGGAGGGCGAGAGACCCAGTACTTC	CASSGTGGRETQYF
-	13	TRBJ2-2	few	TRBV7-6	TGTGCCAGCACCCCTCTACGAACCGGGGAGCTGTTTTTT	CASTPLRTGELFF
-	21	TRBJ2-6	few	TRBV2	TGTGCCAGCAGCGTAGGGAGGTATGGAACCCAGGGCGTTGCTGGGGCCAACGTCCTGACTTTC	CASSVGRYGTQGVAGANVLTF
-	15	TRBJ1-2	-	TRBV10-3	TGTGCCATCAGTCCTTCGAGAGGGGCAAACTATGGCTACACCTTC	CAISPSRGANYGYTF
-	15	TRBJ1-5	few	TRBV9	TGTGCCAGCAGCGTAGAAGGAGGGGCCAATCAGCCCCAGCATTTT	CASSVEGGANQPQHF
TRBD1	16	TRBJ1-2	-	TRBV5-1	TGCGCCAGCAGCTTTAGCCGACAGGGGAGTTTCTATGGCTACACCTTC	CASSFSRQGSFYGYTF
TRBD2	16	TRBJ2-5	many	TRBV7-9	TGTGCCAGCAGCCTAACTAGCGCCCGAGGTGGAGAGACCCAGTACTTC	CASSLTSARGGETQYF
TRBD1	14	TRBJ2-7	-	TRBV29-1	TGCAGCACCTACGGGGGGACAGGGGGGGACGAGCAGTACTTC	CSTYGGTGGDEQYF
-	14	TRBJ2-5	-	TRBV15	TGTGCCACCAGCAGAGGTGGGGCTAAAGAGACCCAGTACTTC	CATSRGGAKETQYF
-	13	TRBJ1-6	-	TRBV7-8	TGTGCCAGCAGTCCCTTAAGGGATTCACCCCCCCACTTT	CASSPLRDSPPHF
TRBD1	10	TRBJ1-3	few	TRBV29-1	TGCAGCGTTGTTGCGGGACAGGCCTATTTT	CSVVAGQAYF